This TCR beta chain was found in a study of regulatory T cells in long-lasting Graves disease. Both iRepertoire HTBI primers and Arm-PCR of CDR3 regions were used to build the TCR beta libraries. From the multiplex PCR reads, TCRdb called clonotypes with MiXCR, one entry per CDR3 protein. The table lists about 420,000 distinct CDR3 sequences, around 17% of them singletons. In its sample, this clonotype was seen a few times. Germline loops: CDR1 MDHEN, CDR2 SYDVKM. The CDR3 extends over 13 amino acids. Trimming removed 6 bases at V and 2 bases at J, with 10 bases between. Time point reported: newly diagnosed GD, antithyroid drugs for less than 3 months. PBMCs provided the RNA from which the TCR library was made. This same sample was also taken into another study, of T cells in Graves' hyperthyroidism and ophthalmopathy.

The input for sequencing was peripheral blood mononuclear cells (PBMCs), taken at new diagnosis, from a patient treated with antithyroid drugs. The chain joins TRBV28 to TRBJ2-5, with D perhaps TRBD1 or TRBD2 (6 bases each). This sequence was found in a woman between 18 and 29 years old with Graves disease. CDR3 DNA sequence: TGTGCCAGCAGAGAGGGGGGTCAAGAGACCCAGTACTTC. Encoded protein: CASREGGQETQYF.